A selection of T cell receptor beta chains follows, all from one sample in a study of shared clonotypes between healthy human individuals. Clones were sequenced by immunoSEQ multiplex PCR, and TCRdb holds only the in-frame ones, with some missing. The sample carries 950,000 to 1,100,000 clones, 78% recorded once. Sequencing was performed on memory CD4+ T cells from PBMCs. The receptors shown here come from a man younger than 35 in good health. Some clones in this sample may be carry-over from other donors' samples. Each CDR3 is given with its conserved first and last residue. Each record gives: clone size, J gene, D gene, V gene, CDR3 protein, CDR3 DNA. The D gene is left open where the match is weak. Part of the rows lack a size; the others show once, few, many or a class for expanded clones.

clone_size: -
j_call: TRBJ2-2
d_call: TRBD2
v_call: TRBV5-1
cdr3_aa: CASSSGLAVNTGELFF
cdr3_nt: TGCGCCAGCAGCTCGGGACTAGCGGTGAACACCGGGGAGCTGTTTTTT

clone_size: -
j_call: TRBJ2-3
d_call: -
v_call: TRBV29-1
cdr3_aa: CSVQAVNTDTQYF
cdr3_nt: TGCAGCGTACAAGCGGTTAACACAGATACGCAGTATTTT

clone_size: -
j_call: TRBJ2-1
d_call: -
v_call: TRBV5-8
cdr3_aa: CASSLAGVSYNEQFF
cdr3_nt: TGTGCCAGCAGCTTGGCGGGGGTCTCCTACAATGAGCAGTTCTTC

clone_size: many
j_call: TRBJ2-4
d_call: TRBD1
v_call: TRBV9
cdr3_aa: CASSVGGQVTAKNIQYF
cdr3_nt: TGTGCCAGCAGCGTAGGGGGACAGGTCACAGCCAAAAACATTCAGTACTTC

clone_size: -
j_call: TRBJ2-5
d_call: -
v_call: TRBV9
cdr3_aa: CASSFLGGGEKETQYF
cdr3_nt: TGTGCCAGCAGCTTTTTAGGTGGAGGAGAAAAAGAGACCCAGTACTTC

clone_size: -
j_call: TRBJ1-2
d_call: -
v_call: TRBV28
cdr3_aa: CASSPRTDLSIPIYGYTF
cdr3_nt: TGTGCCAGCAGTCCTCGGACAGACCTATCTATCCCAATCTATGGCTACACCTTC

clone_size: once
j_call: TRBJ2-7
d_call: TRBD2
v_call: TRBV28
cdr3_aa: CASSSMSSGTYEQYF
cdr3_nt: TGTGCCAGCAGTTCAATGTCTAGCGGGACCTACGAGCAGTACTTC

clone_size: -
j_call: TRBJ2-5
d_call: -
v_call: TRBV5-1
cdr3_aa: CASSFQQPQETQYF
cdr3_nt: TGCGCCAGCAGCTTCCAGCAGCCCCAAGAGACCCAGTACTTC

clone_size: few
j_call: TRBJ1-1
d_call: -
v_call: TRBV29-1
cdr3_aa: CSVEGGNTEAFF
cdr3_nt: TGCAGCGTTGAAGGAGGGAACACTGAAGCTTTCTTT

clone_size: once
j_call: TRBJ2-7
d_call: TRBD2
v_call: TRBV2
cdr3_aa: CASSRSGRSYEQYF
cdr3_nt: TGTGCCAGCAGTAGGAGCGGGAGATCTTACGAGCAGTACTTC

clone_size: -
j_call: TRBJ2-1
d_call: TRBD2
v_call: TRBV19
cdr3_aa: CASSPTGRAGNEQFF
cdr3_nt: TGTGCCAGTAGTCCCACCGGGAGGGCGGGGAATGAGCAGTTCTTC